The entry that follows covers one TCR beta chain sequence. It lacks a known antigen. No much larger clone is present one base from it, and per-base qualities are unavailable. The germline ends are 8 bases apart after V is trimmed by 1 base and J by 1 base. CDR1 and CDR2 (SGHRS, YFSETQ) derive from the germline V gene. From the cysteine up to the phenylalanine, the CDR3 has a length of 14 residues. The read is trimmed to its CDR3 DNA, 42 bases read in frame from base 1. The immunoSEQ Assay, a bias-controlled multiplex PCR, was used to amplify TCRbeta CDR3 regions from genomic DNA. The original methods were these. Nucleated cell counts per sample were estimated from amplification of reference gene primers within the assay. Sequence reads were collapsed and filtered to measure the absolute abundance of every unique TCRbeta CDR3 rearrangement. For each sample, productive Simpson clonality was calculated as the square root of Simpson's diversity index over productive rearrangements. The immuneACCESS repertoire file appears here via TCRdb, limited to in-frame rearrangements. These files lack a portion of the clones; in checked studies, under half of the deficit traces to unresolved V genes, and the cause of the others is not known. V and J calls and clone size are copied from that table; D and trimming were computed from the DNA. This sample lists about 100,000 clones; around 81% were detected once. 4% to 6% of the sample rests with the top ten.

One collaborating source in Seattle enrolled patients while the patients were actively infected and followed the patients over time throughout the course of disease. Whole blood was collected in K2EDTA tubes by collaborating institutions according to the institutions' own protocols. For TCRbeta analysis, collaborators shipped samples as frozen whole blood, isolated PBMCs, or DNA extracted from either of those sample types. This sample was included in a study of blood T cell repertoires in COVID-19 (TCRdb year 2020). With regard to the full study: Collaborator samples came from the United States, Italy and Spain and covered acute and convalescent phases of COVID-19. Deeply sampled blood TCRbeta repertoires from subjects exposed to, actively infected with, or recovered from COVID-19 were included in the dataset. The samples were drawn from the first 160 participants of the ongoing ImmuneRACE study and from 1,254 subjects provided by 6 global collaborators. A de-identified subject ID, COVID-19 status, age in years and sex were almost always included in the sample metadata. The prospective study material was composed of cDNA or gDNA derived from T cells, B-cell-depleted T cells, or PBMCs. The repertoires were released in a freely available public database meant as a resource for research on the immune response to SARS-CoV-2. Where available, HLA class I and class II types were obtained from metadata supplied by the sample provider rather than from assay-based typing. The study at large found these results: Clinical and demographic metadata were provided uncurated, with the amount varying by source and participant.

This sequence uses TRBV5-1 and TRBJ1-1; possibly the D gene is TRBD1, per 6 matching bases. This clonotype was sampled from a man of 80 years or more with COVID-19, enrolled during active disease. Specimen: peripheral blood. The nucleotide sequence is TGCGCCAGCAGCTTGTTACAGGGGAACACTGAAGCTTTCTTT. Its protein is CASSLLQGNTEAFF. The reference TRBV5-1 and TRBJ1-1 proteins fill in what lies around the CDR3, so the full variable domain reads KAGVTQTPRYLIKTRGQQVTLSCSPISGHRSVSWYQQTPGQGLQFLFEYFSETQRNKGNFPGRFSGRQFSNSRSEMNVSTLELGDSALYLCASSLLQGNTEAFFGQGTRLTVV.